A selection of T cell receptor beta chains follows, all from one sample in a study of blood T cell repertoires in COVID-19. The data were produced by immunoSEQ multiplex PCR, yet TCRdb's version contains in-frame clones alone and is incomplete. The sample contains 150,000 to 200,000 clones, roughly four fifths of which appear only once. The sample comprised peripheral blood. The receptors were gathered from a woman older than 75 with COVID-19, enrolled during active disease. Each CDR3 is given with its conserved first and last residue. Each record gives: J gene, D gene, clone size, V gene, CDR3 protein, CDR3 DNA. The D gene is left open where the match is weak. Clone sizes are given selectively: once, few, many, or a class where the clone is expanded.

J: TRBJ2-7
D: TRBD2
size: once
V: TRBV6-1
CDR3: CASSEIKREGPEQYF
DNA: TGTGCCAGCAGTGAAATTAAGCGGGAGGGCCCCGAGCAGTACTTC

J: TRBJ2-7
D: -
size: -
V: TRBV9
CDR3: CASSAGQTYEQYF
DNA: TGTGCCAGCAGTGCCGGACAGACCTACGAGCAGTACTTC

J: TRBJ2-7
D: -
size: -
V: TRBV7-8
CDR3: CASSLGRIYEQYF
DNA: TGTGCCAGCAGCTTAGGGCGGATCTACGAGCAGTACTTC

J: TRBJ1-2
D: TRBD1
size: few
V: TRBV19
CDR3: CASSITGGLYGYTF
DNA: TGTGCCAGTAGTATCACAGGGGGACTCTATGGCTACACCTTC

J: TRBJ1-4
D: TRBD1
size: -
V: TRBV5-1
CDR3: CASNPTGRNEKLFF
DNA: TGCGCCAGCAACCCGACAGGGCGGAATGAAAAACTGTTTTTT

J: TRBJ1-2
D: TRBD1
size: -
V: TRBV5-4
CDR3: CASSQPTGGYGYTF
DNA: TGTGCCAGCAGCCAGCCGACAGGGGGATATGGCTACACCTTC

J: TRBJ2-1
D: TRBD2
size: -
V: TRBV29-1
CDR3: CSVGGIAGPSNEQFF
DNA: TGCAGCGTTGGTGGGATAGCGGGTCCAAGTAATGAGCAGTTCTTC

J: TRBJ2-7
D: TRBD1
size: -
V: TRBV20-1
CDR3: CSASYRGFSYEQYF
DNA: TGCAGTGCTAGTTACAGGGGCTTCTCCTACGAGCAGTACTTC

J: TRBJ2-7
D: -
size: -
V: TRBV5-1
CDR3: CASSLTPLYEQYF
DNA: TGCGCCAGCAGCCTGACTCCCTTATACGAGCAGTACTTC

J: TRBJ1-1
D: -
size: -
V: TRBV4-3
CDR3: CASSSRGGGTEAFF
DNA: TGCGCCAGCAGCAGTCGAGGGGGTGGCACTGAAGCTTTCTTT

J: TRBJ2-2
D: TRBD1
size: once
V: TRBV18
CDR3: CASSPGTGGYTGELFF
DNA: TGTGCCAGCTCACCAGGGACAGGGGGATACACCGGGGAGCTGTTTTTT

J: TRBJ2-3
D: -
size: -
V: TRBV19
CDR3: CASSIGQISTDTQYF
DNA: TGTGCCAGTAGTATAGGTCAGATTAGCACAGATACGCAGTATTTT

J: TRBJ2-1
D: TRBD2
size: -
V: TRBV5-6
CDR3: CASSSPGTSVEQFF
DNA: TGTGCCAGCAGCTCACCCGGGACTAGCGTGGAGCAGTTCTTC

J: TRBJ1-1
D: -
size: many
V: TRBV4-1
CDR3: CASRRELDTEAFF
DNA: TGCGCCAGCAGGCGGGAGTTGGACACTGAAGCTTTCTTT

J: TRBJ2-5
D: -
size: -
V: TRBV29-1
CDR3: CSVDGIQEQETQYF
DNA: TGCAGCGTCGACGGGATCCAGGAGCAAGAGACCCAGTACTTC

J: TRBJ1-5
D: -
size: once
V: TRBV3-1/TRBV3-2
CDR3: CASSYQAGQPQHF
DNA: TGTGCCAGCAGCTATCAGGCCGGTCAGCCCCAGCATTTT

J: TRBJ2-7
D: -
size: -
V: TRBV5-1
CDR3: CASSLGGDEQYF
DNA: TGCGCCAGCAGCTTGGGAGGTGACGAGCAGTACTTC

J: TRBJ2-7
D: TRBD2
size: -
V: TRBV6-1
CDR3: CASSERPGLVIVEQYF
DNA: TGTGCCAGCAGTGAACGGCCGGGACTAGTAATCGTCGAGCAGTACTTC

J: TRBJ2-1
D: -
size: -
V: TRBV19
CDR3: CASSMGGGLSEQFF
DNA: TGTGCCAGTAGTATGGGAGGTGGTCTCAGCGAGCAGTTCTTC

J: TRBJ1-2
D: -
size: few
V: TRBV6-1
CDR3: CASSDPPGDYGYTF
DNA: TGTGCCAGCAGTGACCCGCCAGGGGACTATGGCTACACCTTC

J: TRBJ1-2
D: -
size: -
V: TRBV2
CDR3: CASTPPGTPNYGYTF
DNA: TGTGCCAGCACCCCTCCCGGGACACCCAACTATGGCTACACCTTC

J: TRBJ2-3
D: -
size: -
V: TRBV7-2
CDR3: CASSLAHSTDTQYF
DNA: TGTGCCAGCAGCTTAGCCCATTCAACAGATACGCAGTATTTT

J: TRBJ1-5
D: TRBD1
size: -
V: TRBV10-3
CDR3: CAISDPTGRSNQPQHF
DNA: TGTGCCATCAGTGACCCGACAGGGAGGAGCAATCAGCCCCAGCATTTT

J: TRBJ1-2
D: -
size: -
V: TRBV29-1
CDR3: CSAELLTGVGYTF
DNA: TGCAGCGCCGAGCTATTAACAGGAGTTGGCTACACCTTC

J: TRBJ2-7
D: -
size: -
V: TRBV9
CDR3: CASSVASWPEGGYEQYF
DNA: TGTGCCAGCAGCGTAGCTAGTTGGCCTGAAGGGGGCTACGAGCAGTACTTC

J: TRBJ1-2
D: -
size: once
V: TRBV6-4
CDR3: CASSESGFYGYTF
DNA: TGTGCCAGCAGTGAGTCCGGGTTCTATGGCTACACCTTC

J: TRBJ2-2
D: TRBD1
size: -
V: TRBV19
CDR3: CASTIPTGGAGTGELFF
DNA: TGTGCCAGTACCATCCCAACAGGGGGCGCGGGCACCGGGGAGCTGTTTTTT

J: TRBJ2-5
D: -
size: -
V: TRBV29-1
CDR3: CSVRVQETQYF
DNA: TGCAGCGTCAGGGTGCAAGAGACCCAGTACTTC

J: TRBJ2-7
D: TRBD2
size: -
V: TRBV28
CDR3: CASSLRTSGRASKYF
DNA: TGTGCCAGCAGTTTGAGGACTAGCGGGAGGGCATCTAAGTACTTC

J: TRBJ2-2
D: -
size: -
V: TRBV7-8
CDR3: CASSLAPSFLGGELFF
DNA: TGTGCCAGCAGCTTGGCGCCTAGCTTTCTGGGCGGGGAGCTGTTTTTT

J: TRBJ2-1
D: TRBD2
size: once
V: TRBV5-1
CDR3: CASSLGGSSYNEQFF
DNA: TGCGCCAGCAGCTTAGGCGGGAGCTCCTACAATGAGCAGTTCTTC

J: TRBJ2-1
D: -
size: -
V: TRBV11-3
CDR3: CASSLAGVNEQFF
DNA: TGTGCCAGCAGCTTAGCAGGGGTAAATGAGCAGTTCTTC

J: TRBJ2-7
D: -
size: -
V: TRBV7-9
CDR3: CASSPYSDTAYEQYF
DNA: TGTGCCAGCAGCCCTTATTCGGACACAGCCTACGAGCAGTACTTC

J: TRBJ2-2
D: TRBD2
size: -
V: TRBV9
CDR3: CASSVATLAGGPDGELFF
DNA: TGTGCCAGCAGCGTAGCTACTCTAGCGGGAGGGCCCGACGGGGAGCTGTTTTTT

J: TRBJ2-3
D: -
size: -
V: TRBV18
CDR3: CASSPLAGTDTQYF
DNA: TGTGCCAGCTCACCACTAGCGGGCACAGATACGCAGTATTTT

J: TRBJ2-1
D: TRBD2
size: -
V: TRBV15
CDR3: CATSSSSGRANEQFF
DNA: TGTGCCACCAGCAGTTCTAGCGGGAGGGCCAATGAGCAGTTCTTC

J: TRBJ1-6
D: TRBD1
size: -
V: TRBV7-9
CDR3: CASRRTGTYNSPLHF
DNA: TGTGCCAGCAGACGGACAGGGACCTATAATTCACCCCTCCACTTT

J: TRBJ2-5
D: -
size: -
V: TRBV5-1
CDR3: CASSLGLLETQYF
DNA: TGCGCCAGCAGCTTGGGACTGCTGGAGACCCAGTACTTC

J: TRBJ1-1
D: TRBD1
size: many
V: TRBV5-1
CDR3: CASSSGQTTEAFF
DNA: TGCGCCAGCAGCTCGGGACAGACCACTGAAGCTTTCTTT

J: TRBJ1-4
D: -
size: once
V: TRBV9
CDR3: CASSARGGRQPRNEKLFF
DNA: TGTGCCAGCAGCGCGAGGGGCGGGAGACAGCCTCGAAATGAAAAACTGTTTTTT

J: TRBJ1-1
D: TRBD1
size: -
V: TRBV5-1
CDR3: CASTYFSGTAEAFF
DNA: TGCGCCAGCACCTACTTTTCCGGGACAGCTGAAGCTTTCTTT

J: TRBJ2-1
D: -
size: -
V: TRBV28
CDR3: CASSLPPGEQFF
DNA: TGTGCCAGCAGTTTACCTCCGGGTGAGCAGTTCTTC

J: TRBJ1-5
D: -
size: -
V: TRBV19
CDR3: CASSMTLGVRGRQPQHF
DNA: TGTGCCAGTAGTATGACTTTAGGGGTTAGAGGCCGTCAGCCCCAGCATTTT

J: TRBJ2-1
D: TRBD2
size: -
V: TRBV7-9
CDR3: CASSRLPGLEGGEQFF
DNA: TGTGCCAGCAGCCGACTTCCGGGACTAGAGGGCGGTGAGCAGTTCTTC

J: TRBJ2-2
D: TRBD2
size: -
V: TRBV5-1
CDR3: CASSLGTSGLSGELFF
DNA: TGCGCCAGCAGCCTGGGGACTAGCGGATTATCCGGGGAGCTGTTTTTT

J: TRBJ2-1
D: -
size: -
V: TRBV7-8
CDR3: CASSPFEGVALEQFF
DNA: TGTGCCAGCAGCCCGTTCGAAGGGGTAGCTCTTGAGCAGTTCTTC

J: TRBJ1-1
D: -
size: -
V: TRBV14
CDR3: CASSQVRGTEAFF
DNA: TGTGCCAGCAGCCAAGTAAGGGGCACTGAAGCTTTCTTT

J: TRBJ2-1
D: -
size: once
V: TRBV7-2
CDR3: CASSWSWTKLYNEQFF
DNA: TGTGCCAGCAGCTGGTCCTGGACTAAACTATACAATGAGCAGTTCTTC

J: TRBJ2-7
D: -
size: once
V: TRBV7-9
CDR3: CASSFGGYHYEQYF
DNA: TGTGCCAGCAGCTTCGGGGGTTACCACTACGAGCAGTACTTC

J: TRBJ2-1
D: TRBD2
size: -
V: TRBV18
CDR3: CASSPPRGSGSFNEQFF
DNA: TGTGCCAGCTCACCACCACGGGGTAGCGGGAGTTTTAATGAGCAGTTCTTC

J: TRBJ2-3
D: TRBD2
size: -
V: TRBV28
CDR3: CASKTGGPTDTQYF
DNA: TGTGCCAGCAAAACGGGAGGGCCAACAGATACGCAGTATTTT

J: TRBJ2-6
D: TRBD2
size: -
V: TRBV7-3
CDR3: CASSPRSGGSSGANVLTF
DNA: TGTGCCAGCAGCCCCCGAAGCGGGGGGTCCTCTGGGGCCAACGTCCTGACTTTC

J: TRBJ2-1
D: -
size: -
V: TRBV18
CDR3: CASSLLVGPSSYNEQFF
DNA: TGTGCCAGCTCACTCCTCGTGGGGCCGAGCTCCTACAATGAGCAGTTCTTC

J: TRBJ2-7
D: TRBD1
size: -
V: TRBV29-1
CDR3: CSAGQGGPYEQYF
DNA: TGCAGCGCTGGACAGGGGGGCCCCTACGAGCAGTACTTC

J: TRBJ2-2
D: -
size: -
V: TRBV6-2/TRBV6-3
CDR3: CASSFPGGQGRTGELFF
DNA: TGTGCCAGCAGTTTTCCCGGGGGGCAAGGCCGTACCGGGGAGCTGTTTTTT

J: TRBJ1-4
D: TRBD1
size: -
V: TRBV15
CDR3: CATSNTGASNEKLFF
DNA: TGTGCCACCAGCAATACAGGGGCATCTAATGAAAAACTGTTTTTT

J: TRBJ2-7
D: TRBD2
size: -
V: TRBV18
CDR3: CASSPQAGGAYEQYF
DNA: TGTGCCAGCTCACCACAGGCGGGAGGGGCCTACGAGCAGTACTTC